This entry is about one T cell receptor (beta chain). Its antigen remains unidentified. The input lacks base qualities; no much larger clone sits a single base away. The sample comes from a study of identical twins (dated by TCRdb to 2016 to 2018). Background for the entire study: TCR alpha and beta repertoires from monozygotic twins, unrelated adults of various ages and cord blood were deep-sequenced to test whether fetal clonotypes persist. Replicate twin experiments were performed at different times using different library preparation protocols to rule out contamination.

The library came from 5' RACE. Sequenced using an Illumina HiSeq 2000. Template switching added a universal primer binding site, and the final cDNA carried a unique molecular identifier that allowed TCR cDNA molecules to be counted accurately. Specific primers in the conserved constant-segment region were used to synthesize first-strand cDNA for the TCR alpha and beta chains. Each cDNA library was double barcoded, with a SMART-Mk sample barcode plus Illumina barcodes, to control for contamination. Two successive PCR steps introduced TruSeq adapter sequences along with Illumina sample barcodes. Sequencing of the TCR alpha and beta cDNA libraries was done on the Illumina HiSeq platform using custom primers. Under the source paper's analysis protocol: Raw reads were processed with MiGEC to extract unique molecular identifiers, and MiXCR was used to determine CDR3 positions. For each individual, recombination models were inferred using an EM algorithm with the repgenHMM and IGoR tools. The tcR package in R was used for shared clonotype analysis, with sharing normalized by the product of cloneset sizes. To study raw recombination free of thymic and clonal selection effects, out-of-frame nonproductive sequences were analyzed. The public reads were run again by TCRdb, first through fastp at Q25 and then through MiXCR, and only productive beta chains were kept. Entries are consolidated by CDR3 protein sequence, retaining the most common genes and DNA. These V and J calls are TCRdb output, not the study's own analysis. This sample is represented by about 520,000 distinct CDR3 sequences; roughly a fifth of them were singletons. The biggest ten clones account for 0.91% of the sample.

Every donor in the study was a healthy Caucasian. The twin cohort consisted of three pairs of female monozygotic twins, all aged roughly 18 to 29 years. Positive isolation kits from Invitrogen were used to isolate the CD4+ and CD8+ T cell populations. Results the study describes overall, beyond this receptor: In beta out-of-frame sequences, excess twin sharing was weaker, because having fewer shared sequences lowered the signal-to-noise ratio. In monozygotic twins, recombination models systematically underestimated out-of-frame TCR alpha sharing, but the models matched the sharing seen between unrelated individuals. Because the same donors could not be followed over many years, the conclusions depended on cross-sectional statistical analysis. Fewer insertions were carried by abundant cord blood beta clonotypes; a weaker similar trend was observed in young adult naive repertoires, while no such trend was observed in memory repertoires. Compared with coincidental sharing between unrelated individuals, out-of-frame TCR alpha sequences shared between twins showed an excess of sequences with low generation probability. Zero-insertion analyses could be partly confounded by invariant T cells such as MAIT and iNKT, although diverse VJ usage argued against such confounding for most clonotypes.

The CDR3, from cysteine to phenylalanine, totals 14 residues. The retained sequence is limited to the CDR3, 42 bases, with the frame set at the first base. The germline V gene gives CDR1 as SQVTM and CDR2 as ANQGSEA. V loses 4 bases of germline sequence and J loses 8 bases, and the interval between the two ends is 17 bases. A further study also used this sample, focusing on T cells expressing NK-cell markers. The second publication reports: TCR beta-chain repertoires were profiled in sorted CD3+CD56+NKG2C+, CD3+CD56+NKG2C- and CD3+CD56-NKG2C+ T-cell subsets from about 8 donors. Of the eight sequenced donors, seven were found to be HCMV-seropositive and one was found to be HCMV-seronegative. To restrict sorting to alphabetaTCR-expressing T cells, an anti-gammadeltaTCR antibody was added in several experiments. For over five donors, the dominant CD3+CD56+NKG2C+ clonotypes were among the top 10 CD8+ clonotypes and accounted for about 1.0-8% of CD8+ T cells. Those dominant clonotypes were again the most abundant among CD3+CD56-NKG2C+ cells in a handful of donors, at about 28.3-60.1%. Whether the expanded NKG2C-expressing T cell clones were specific for HCMV antigens was left unclear. Randomly selected healthy volunteers, three men and five women, were used as the eight sequenced donors. To determine HCMV serostatus, a commercial ELISA kit was used to detect HCMV-specific IgG in serum. Reads were demultiplexed and grouped by UMI with MIGEC, and clonotypes were assembled and quantified with MiTCR. To exclude erroneous sequences, any TCR cDNA sequence not supported by at least two reads was discarded. The tcR package was used for downstream repertoire analysis, with clonotypes matched between fractions based on CDR3 nucleotide sequence plus V segment. VDJmatch was used to annotate antigen specificity against VDJdb, with one amino acid substitution in CDR3 allowed.

Sequenced input: CD4+ T cells sorted from blood. The chain joins TRBV29-1 to TRBJ1-4; TRBD1 might be the D gene, on 5 matching bases. This clonotype was obtained from a woman between 18 and 29 years old in good health. DNA sequence: TGCAGCGTTGCTTCACCGCACACAGGCGAAAAACTGTTTTTT. This codes for CSVASPHTGEKLFF.